This paragraph reports one T cell receptor beta chain. Its specificity is not known. The authors took PBMCs from 10 ml fresh peripheral blood. Template material for amplifying TCR beta CDR3 regions consisted of RNA transcripts. In the first-round RT-PCR of the TCR CDR3, the HTBI primer set was used. TCRdb re-derived calls from the multiplex PCR reads in MiXCR, one entry per CDR3 protein. Altogether 490,000 or so distinct CDR3 sequences are present, 20% to 25% being singletons, with the ten largest covering approximately 54%. The sample originates from a study of T cells in Graves' hyperthyroidism and ophthalmopathy. General study findings and limits: From stable hyperthyroidism, ophthalmopathy was separated by a 13 V-J model.

Looked up from germline, CDR1 is SGDLS and CDR2 is YYNGEE. The germline V and J ends were trimmed by 4 bases and 7 bases, with 23 bases remaining between them. This CDR3 has 17 amino acids. The sequence was obtained from a woman in her seventies with Graves' ophthalmopathy. The chain combines TRBV9 with TRBJ2-2; a weak D match, TRBD2 (5 bases). Sample: blood. The CDR3, as DNA: TGTGCCAGCAGCCGAGAGCTGGGAGCGGTCGTCGGCGGGGAGCTGTTTTTT. It specifies CASSRELGAVVGGELFF.